This T cell receptor beta chain was sequenced during a study of OX40 agonist ivuxolimab in advanced cancers. Study background: Head and neck, renal cell, melanoma or hepatocellular carcinoma were the cancers that dose-escalation patients had. With a range of about 23 to 85, age averaged approximately 55 years, and around 80% were male. Eligibility admitted prior anti-PD-1, anti-PD-L1 or anti-CTLA-4 therapy; around 41% had some.

A word on this clone: The antigen is undetermined.

Sequenced by immunoSEQ multiplex PCR; TCRdb stores in-frame clones only, minus some. Of about 50,000 clones in the sample, just over 85% were seen once. The CDR3 extends over 16 amino acids. V was trimmed by 4 bases and J by 1 base, leaving 16 bases between them. Study-wide results and limits: Expanded clones tended on average to be more numerous among CD8+ T cells than CD4+.

The gene calls are TRBV23-1 and TRBJ2-5; perhaps TRBD2 as D (6 bases). TRBV23-1 is annotated as an ORF whose role is uncertain. The starting material was CD4+ or CD8+ T cells sorted from blood, obtained in a trial of the OX40 agonist ivuxolimab. The TCR sequence derives from an adult with an advanced solid tumor such as melanoma, head and neck, liver or kidney cancer. The CDR3, as DNA: TGCGCCAGCAGTCTGGGGAGGTTTGGTGCCCAAGAGACCCAGTACTTC. Its protein product is CASSLGRFGAQETQYF.